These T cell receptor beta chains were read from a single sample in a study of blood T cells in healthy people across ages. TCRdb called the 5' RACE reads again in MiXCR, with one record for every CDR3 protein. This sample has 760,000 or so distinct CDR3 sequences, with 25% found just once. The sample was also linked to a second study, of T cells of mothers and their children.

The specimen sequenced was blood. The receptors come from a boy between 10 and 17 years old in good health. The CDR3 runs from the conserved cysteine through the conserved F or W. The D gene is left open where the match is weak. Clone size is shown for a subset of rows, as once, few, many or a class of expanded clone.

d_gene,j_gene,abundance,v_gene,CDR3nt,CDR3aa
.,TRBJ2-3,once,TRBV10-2,TGCGCCAGCAGTCCCAGGCCGGGACCCGGAACAGATACGCAGTATTTT,CASSPRPGPGTDTQYF
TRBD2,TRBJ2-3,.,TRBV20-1,TGCAGTGCTATTAGAGCGTTACGGGGGGTATACACAGATACGCAGTATTTT,CSAIRALRGVYTDTQYF
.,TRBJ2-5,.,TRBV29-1,TGCAGCGTTGGCAGGTCAGAAGAGACCCAGTACTTC,CSVGRSEETQYF
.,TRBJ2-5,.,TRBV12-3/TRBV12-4,TGTGCCAGCACCCTGGAGGGGACCCAGTACTTC,CASTLEGTQYF
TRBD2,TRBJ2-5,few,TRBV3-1,TGTGCCAGCAGCCATCTAAGCGGGAGGGACGCGGAGACCCAGTACTTC,CASSHLSGRDAETQYF
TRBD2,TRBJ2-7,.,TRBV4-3,TGCGCCAGCAGCCAAAGTACCGGGACTACCTACGAGCAGTACTTC,CASSQSTGTTYEQYF
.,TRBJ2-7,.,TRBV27,TGTGCCAGCAGTAGACTGGGAAGGTGGGACGAGCAGTACTTC,CASSRLGRWDEQYF
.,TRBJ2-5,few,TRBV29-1,TGCAGCGTTGCTTCTGCGATCCAAGAGACCCAGTACTTC,CSVASAIQETQYF
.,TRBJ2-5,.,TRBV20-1,TGCAGTGCAGTGGCGCAAGAGACCCAGTACTTC,CSAVAQETQYF
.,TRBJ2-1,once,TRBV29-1,TGCAGCGGGTGGGTTAATGAGCAGTTCTTC,CSGWVNEQFF
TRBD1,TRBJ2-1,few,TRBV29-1,TGCAGCGTTGAACCGGGACAGGGTAATTCCTACAATGAGCAGTTCTTC,CSVEPGQGNSYNEQFF
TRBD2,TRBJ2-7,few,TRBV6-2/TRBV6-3,TGTGCCAGCAGGTCCATCGGGACTAGCGGGAGTCACGAGCAGTACTTC,CASRSIGTSGSHEQYF
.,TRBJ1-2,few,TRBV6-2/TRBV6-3,TGTGTCAGCACAAAAGAGCCGACGAACTATGGCTACACCTTC,CVSTKEPTNYGYTF
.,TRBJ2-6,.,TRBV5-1,TGCGCCAGCAGCCCGGGGGCCTCTGGGGCCAACGTCCTGACTTTC,CASSPGASGANVLTF
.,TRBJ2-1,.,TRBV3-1,TGTGCCAGCAGCCTATACTATCTGGGTTCCAATGAGCAGTTCTTC,CASSLYYLGSNEQFF
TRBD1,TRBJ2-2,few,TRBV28,TGTGCCAGCAGTCCAGGGGGACAGGGACCCGCCGGGGAGCTGTTTTTT,CASSPGGQGPAGELFF
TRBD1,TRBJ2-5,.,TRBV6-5,TGTGCCAGCAGGATCGCCGACAGGGGGCAAGAGACCCAGTACTTC,CASRIADRGQETQYF
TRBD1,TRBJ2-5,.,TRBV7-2,TGTGCCAGTAAAGGGGGCGGAACGGCGCTTTACTTC,CASKGGGTALYF
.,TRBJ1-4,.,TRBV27,TGTGCCAGCAGTTTATCATCCCATGAAAAACTGTTTTTT,CASSLSSHEKLFF
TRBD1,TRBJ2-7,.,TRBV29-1,TGCAGCGTTCTAAAAACAGGGGGCGAGCAGTACTTC,CSVLKTGGEQYF
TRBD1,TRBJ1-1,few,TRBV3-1,TGTGCCAGCAGCCAAGTCCGACAGGGGGCTGAAGCTTTCTTT,CASSQVRQGAEAFF
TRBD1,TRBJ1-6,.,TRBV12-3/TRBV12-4,TGTGCCAGCAGACGGGGACAGGGGTATTCACCCCTCCACTTT,CASRRGQGYSPLHF
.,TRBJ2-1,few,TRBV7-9,TGTGCCAGCAGCTTAGGGGGGGCGGACAATGAGCAGTTCTTC,CASSLGGADNEQFF
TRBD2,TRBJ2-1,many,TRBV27,TGTGCCAGCAGCCTCGGGACTAGCGGCGACAATGAGCAGTTCTTC,CASSLGTSGDNEQFF
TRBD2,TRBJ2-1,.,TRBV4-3,TGCGCCAGCAGCCAAGATCAAGGCCTAGCGGAGAGCTCCTACAATGAGCAGTTCTTC,CASSQDQGLAESSYNEQFF
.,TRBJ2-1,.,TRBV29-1,TGCAGCGTTGTACAGGCCAATGAGCAGTTCTTC,CSVVQANEQFF
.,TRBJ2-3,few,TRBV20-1,TGCAGTGCTAGGCTGGATACGCAGTATTTT,CSARLDTQYF
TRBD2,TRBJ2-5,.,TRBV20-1,TGCAGCACGTATAGAGCGGGAGGGGAGACCCAGTACTTC,CSTYRAGGETQYF
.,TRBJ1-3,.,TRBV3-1,TGTGCCAGCAGCCAAGCGTCGGCAGCAATCTTAAGCTCTGGAAACACCATATATTTT,CASSQASAAILSSGNTIYF
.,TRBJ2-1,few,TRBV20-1,TGCAGTGCTACACCTCGGGGCCACTCCTGCAATGAGCAGTTCTTC,CSATPRGHSCNEQFF
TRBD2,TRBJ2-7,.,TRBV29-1,TGCAGCGTTGTTGGGGGAGGGAGTTCCTACGAGCAGTACTTC,CSVVGGGSSYEQYF
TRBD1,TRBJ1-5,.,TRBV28,TGTGCCAGCAGTTTACGGACAGGGGAAGCGCATCAGCCCCAGCATTTT,CASSLRTGEAHQPQHF
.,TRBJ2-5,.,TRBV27,TGTGCCAGCAGTTCGTTAGCGAGCTGGGAGACCCAGTACTTC,CASSSLASWETQYF
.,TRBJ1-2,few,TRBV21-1,TGTGCCAGCAGCAAAAAGGGGTACAGGGGGCGATCTAACTATGGCTACACCTTC,CASSKKGYRGRSNYGYTF